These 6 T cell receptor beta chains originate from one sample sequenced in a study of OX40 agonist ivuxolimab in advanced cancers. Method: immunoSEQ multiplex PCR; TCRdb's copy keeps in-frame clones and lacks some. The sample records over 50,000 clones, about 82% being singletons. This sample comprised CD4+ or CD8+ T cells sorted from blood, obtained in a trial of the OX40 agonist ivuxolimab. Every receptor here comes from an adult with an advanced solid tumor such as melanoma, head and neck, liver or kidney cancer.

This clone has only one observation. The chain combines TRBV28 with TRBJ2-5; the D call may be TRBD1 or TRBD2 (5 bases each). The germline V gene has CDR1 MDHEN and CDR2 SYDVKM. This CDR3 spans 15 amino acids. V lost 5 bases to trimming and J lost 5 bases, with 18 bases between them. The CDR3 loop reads CASSQAGTSGETQYF. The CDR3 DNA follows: TGTGCCAGCAGTCAGGCCGGGACCTCGGGGGAGACCCAGTACTTC.

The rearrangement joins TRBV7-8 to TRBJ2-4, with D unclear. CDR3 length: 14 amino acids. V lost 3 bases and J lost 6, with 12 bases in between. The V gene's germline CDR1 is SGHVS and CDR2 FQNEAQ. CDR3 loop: CASSFVETRNIQYF. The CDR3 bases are TGTGCCAGCAGCTTCGTCGAGACCCGAAACATTCAGTACTTC.

As DNA, the CDR3 is TGCGCCAGCAGCGCGGGGACTAGCGGGGGGCCGGAATTTGGAGAGACCCAGTACTTC. The encoded protein is CASSAGTSGGPEFGETQYF. This chain links TRBV5-1 with TRBJ2-5; 15 bases fit TRBD2. The CDR3 contains 19 residues. Germline assignment: CDR1 SGHRS and CDR2 YFSETQ. The V gene end was trimmed by 4 bases and the J gene end by 4 bases; junction bases not matched to a gene: 14.

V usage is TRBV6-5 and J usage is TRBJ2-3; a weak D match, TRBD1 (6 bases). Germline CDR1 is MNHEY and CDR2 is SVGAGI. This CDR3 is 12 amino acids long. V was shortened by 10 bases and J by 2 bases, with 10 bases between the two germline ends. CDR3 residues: CATEGDTDTQYF. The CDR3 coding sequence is TGTGCCACCGAGGGGGACACAGATACGCAGTATTTT.

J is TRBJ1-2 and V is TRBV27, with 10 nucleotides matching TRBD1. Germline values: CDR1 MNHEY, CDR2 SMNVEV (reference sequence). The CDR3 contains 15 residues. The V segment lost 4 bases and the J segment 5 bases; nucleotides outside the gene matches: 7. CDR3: CASSWLGTGEYGYTF. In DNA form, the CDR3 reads TGTGCCAGCAGTTGGCTAGGGACAGGGGAATATGGCTACACCTTC.

CDR3 residues: CAWSGGHRNYGYTF. The CDR3, as DNA: TGTGCCTGGAGTGGAGGACACCGTAACTATGGCTACACCTTC. The V gene is TRBV30, the J gene TRBJ1-2; maybe TRBD1 (5 bases). Germline V gene lookup returns CDR1 GTSNPN and CDR2 SVGIG (reference sequence). The CDR3 is 14 residues long. The V end lost 1 base, the J end lost 1 base, and 10 bases lay between the germline ends. Supplemented by reference TRBV30 and TRBJ1-2, the full variable domain reads SQTIHQWPATLVQPVGSPLSLECTVEGTSNPNLYWYRQAAGRGLQLLFYSVGIGQISSEVPQNLSASRPQDRQFILSSKKLLLSDSGFYLCAWSGGHRNYGYTFGSGTRLTVV.